The following is a TCR beta chain sequence with its context. At one of its ends the junction is not consistent with the germline gene, which may arise from a read error. The source of the sample is a study of control samples from healthy donors and cancer patients. CDR3 length: 14 residues. Germline assignment: CDR1 MGHDK and CDR2 SYGVNS. TCRdb's table, derived via immunoSEQ multiplex PCR, lists solely in-frame clones and lacks some. Among around 230,000 clones listed, roughly 94% were seen once. The sequenced sample consisted of blood. The TCR originated in a man aged 45-65 years in good health. The rearrangement joins TRBV25-1 to TRBJ1-3; no reliable D call. In DNA form, the CDR3 reads TGTGCCAGCAGTGAAGCCGGGTCCGGAAGCACCATATATTTT. It translates to CASSEAGSGSTIYF.